The rows below give T cell receptor beta chains drawn from one sample of a study of glioma-infiltrating T cells after dendritic cell vaccination. Assay: immunoSEQ multiplex PCR; the TCRdb copy retains only in-frame clones and omits some. The sample consists of 72,000 or so clones, roughly 84% of them appearing once. The material was blood, obtained after dendritic cell vaccination. These receptors were collected from a human donor with glioblastoma. Both conserved end residues are part of each CDR3. D genes are given only for firm matches. Clone size is not always given. Where it is, it says once, few, many or a class for expanded clones.

size	D	J	V	DNA	CDR3
few	TRBD2	TRBJ2-5	TRBV4-1	TGCGCCAGCAGCCTCGTAGCGGGGGGGCCTAGCGAGACCCAGTACTTC	CASSLVAGGPSETQYF
NA	TRBD1	TRBJ2-5	TRBV4-2	TGTGCCAGCAGCCAAGATCCCGGGACAGGGGGGAAGACCCAGTACTTC	CASSQDPGTGGKTQYF
NA	NA	TRBJ2-3	TRBV18	TGTGCCAGCTCACCCCCAGTCAGCACAGATACGCAGTATTTT	CASSPPVSTDTQYF
NA	NA	TRBJ2-1	TRBV2	TGTGCCAGCAGTACCGGCAAGGGGGTCAATGAGCAGTTCTTC	CASSTGKGVNEQFF
NA	NA	TRBJ1-1	TRBV6-5	TGTGCCAGCAGCCGACTGAGTGAAGCTTTCTTT	CASSRLSEAFF
few	NA	TRBJ1-2	TRBV6-5	TGTGCCAGCAGTTACTCGATTCCTTTACTCTATGGCTACACCTTC	CASSYSIPLLYGYTF
once	TRBD1	TRBJ1-1	TRBV7-2	TGTGCCAGCAGCGACCAAACAGGGGGTGAAGCTTTCTTT	CASSDQTGGEAFF
NA	NA	TRBJ1-1	TRBV19	TGTGCCAGTAGTAACAGGAACACTGAAGCTTTCTTT	CASSNRNTEAFF
NA	TRBD2	TRBJ2-1	TRBV5-1	TGCGCCAGCAGATACGGACTAGCGGGATACAATGAGCAGTTCTTC	CASRYGLAGYNEQFF
NA	TRBD1	TRBJ1-5	TRBV29-1	TGCAGCGTTGGACAGGGGAGGGAACAGCCCCAGCATTTT	CSVGQGREQPQHF
few	NA	TRBJ1-3	TRBV2	TGTGCCAGCAGTGTATCCCGGGTTCCTGGAGGAAACACCATATATTTT	CASSVSRVPGGNTIYF
NA	NA	TRBJ1-3	TRBV5-1	TGCGCCAGCAGCCGACCGAATCCGGGCTCTGGAAACACCATATATTTT	CASSRPNPGSGNTIYF
NA	NA	TRBJ2-7	TRBV7-9	TGTGCCAGCAGCAGCCCAGCGCCTTACGAGCAGTACTTC	CASSSPAPYEQYF
NA	TRBD1	TRBJ1-2	TRBV5-4	TGTGCCAGCAGCCGAGGAGGGACAGGGGTAACTAACTATGGCTACACCTTC	CASSRGGTGVTNYGYTF
NA	NA	TRBJ2-3	TRBV29-1	TGCAGCGTTGAAGACGGCCACGGTGGGCGTCGTACGCAGTATTTT	CSVEDGHGGRRTQYF
NA	TRBD1	TRBJ2-7	TRBV19	TGTGCCAGTAGTATTGGACAGGGGACCTCCTACGAGCAGTACTTC	CASSIGQGTSYEQYF
NA	TRBD1	TRBJ1-2	TRBV6-5	TGTGCCAGCAGACGAGACAGGGACTATGGCTACACCTTC	CASRRDRDYGYTF
NA	NA	TRBJ2-5	TRBV5-4	TGTGCCAGCAGCTGGGGAGCAGAGCAAGAGACCCAGTACTTC	CASSWGAEQETQYF
NA	NA	TRBJ1-4	TRBV18	NA	CASSLAPGGVRENCFF
NA	NA	TRBJ1-1	TRBV6-5	TGTGCCAGCTCCTCCAACACTGAAGCTTTCTTT	CASSSNTEAFF
NA	NA	TRBJ1-1	TRBV29-1	TGCAGCGTTTCACAGGGTACTGAAGCTTTCTTT	CSVSQGTEAFF
NA	NA	TRBJ1-1	TRBV5-6	TGTGCCAGCGGCGACAGGCTCGAGGCTTTCTTT	CASGDRLEAFF
NA	NA	TRBJ2-1	TRBV9	TGTGCCAGCAGCCCCCGGGGTGGCCACAATGAGCAGTTCTTC	CASSPRGGHNEQFF
NA	NA	TRBJ2-7	TRBV18	TGTGCCAGCTCACCAGGCAGGGGCGCCTACGAGCAGTACTTC	CASSPGRGAYEQYF
NA	NA	TRBJ1-1	TRBV18	TGTGCCAGCTCTCCCTATAGAACGGGCACTGAAGCTTTCTTT	CASSPYRTGTEAFF
NA	TRBD1	TRBJ2-1	TRBV19	TGTGCCAGTAGCGCTAGGGGGCCCCAAACTTCCTACAATGAGCAGTTCTTC	CASSARGPQTSYNEQFF
NA	TRBD1	TRBJ2-1	TRBV5-1	TGCGCCAGCAGCTTGAGAGGGCAGGGGGACAATGAGCAGTTCTTC	CASSLRGQGDNEQFF
NA	NA	TRBJ2-3	TRBV7-2	TGTGCCAGCAGCTATTACACAGATACGCAGTATTTT	CASSYYTDTQYF
NA	NA	TRBJ1-2	TRBV6-6	TGTGCCAGCAGTAGTTGGGGGGACTATGGCTACACCTTC	CASSSWGDYGYTF
NA	TRBD1	TRBJ2-7	TRBV5-1	TGCGCCAGCAGCGCGGACAGGGTGCAATACGAGCAGTACTTC	CASSADRVQYEQYF
NA	TRBD1	TRBJ1-4	TRBV6-1	TGTGCCAGTGGGGGCCACCGGGACAGGGTTGAAAAACTGTTTTTT	CASGGHRDRVEKLFF
NA	TRBD1	TRBJ2-7	TRBV7-2	TGTGCCAGCAGCTTTGAGACAGGGGCCATCACCTACGAGCAGTACTTC	CASSFETGAITYEQYF
NA	NA	TRBJ2-5	TRBV6-6	TGTGCCAGCAGTTACTCGGGCTCAGGGGGGGAGACCCAGTACTTC	CASSYSGSGGETQYF
NA	TRBD1	TRBJ1-2	TRBV9	TGTGCCAGCAGCGTAGAGGGACAGGGGGCCTCTGGCTACACCTTC	CASSVEGQGASGYTF
few	TRBD1	TRBJ2-2	TRBV10-3	TGTGCCTCTAATCCGGGACAGGGGGGCACCGGGGAGCTGTTTTTT	CASNPGQGGTGELFF
NA	TRBD1	TRBJ1-5	TRBV27	TGTGCCAGCAGTCCAAGACAGGGCGGACAGCCCCAGCATTTT	CASSPRQGGQPQHF
NA	TRBD2	TRBJ2-6	TRBV2	TGTGCCAGCAGTGAGGGGAGGGCTGGGGCCAACGTCCTGACTTTC	CASSEGRAGANVLTF
few	NA	TRBJ1-1	TRBV19	TGTGCCAGTAGTAGGAGGGACGGCTTGCACACTGAAGCTTTCTTT	CASSRRDGLHTEAFF
NA	NA	TRBJ2-3	TRBV6-4	TGTGCCAGCAGTGACGAAAGAAGATGGTCCCGGACAGATACGCAGTATTTT	CASSDERRWSRTDTQYF
NA	NA	TRBJ1-5	TRBV21-1	TGTGCCAGCAGCAAAGTCACCGGGACAGGGGCACTTTCGAGTCAGCCCCAGCATTTT	CASSKVTGTGALSSQPQHF
NA	NA	TRBJ1-1	TRBV6-5	TGTGCCAGCAGTTCGACGCGGGGAGGGTACACTGAAGCTTTCTTT	CASSSTRGGYTEAFF